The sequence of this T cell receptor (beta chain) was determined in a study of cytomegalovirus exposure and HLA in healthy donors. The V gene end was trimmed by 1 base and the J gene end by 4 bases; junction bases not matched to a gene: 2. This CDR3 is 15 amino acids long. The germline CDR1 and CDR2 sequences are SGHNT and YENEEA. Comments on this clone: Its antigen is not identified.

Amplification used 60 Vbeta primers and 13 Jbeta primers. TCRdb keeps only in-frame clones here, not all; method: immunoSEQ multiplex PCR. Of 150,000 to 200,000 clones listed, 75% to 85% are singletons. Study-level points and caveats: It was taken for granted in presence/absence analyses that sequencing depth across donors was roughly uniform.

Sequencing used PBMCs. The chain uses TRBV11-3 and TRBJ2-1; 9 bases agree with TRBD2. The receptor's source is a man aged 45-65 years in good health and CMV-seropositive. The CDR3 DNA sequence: TGTGCCAGCAGCTTAGGAGCGGGAGGATACAATGAGCAGTTCTTC. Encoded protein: CASSLGAGGYNEQFF. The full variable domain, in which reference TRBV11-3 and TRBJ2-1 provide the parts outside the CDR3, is EAGVVQSPRYKIIEKKQPVAFWCNPISGHNTLYWYLQNLGQGPELLIRYENEEAVDDSQLPKDRFSAERLKGVDSTLKIQPAELGDSAVYLCASSLGAGGYNEQFFGPGTRLTVL.